This T cell receptor beta chain was identified during a study of blood T cells in healthy people across ages. The CDR3 runs to 12 residues. The germline V gene encodes CDR1 GTSNPN and CDR2 SVGIG (reference sequence). Between the trimmed V and J ends, which lost 3 bases and 0 bases, there was a span of 6 bases. Combining a sample-barcoded 5' primer with a J-beta primer mix, a second PCR ran for roughly 7 to 12 cycles. TCRdb re-called the 5' RACE reads through MiXCR, storing one row per CDR3 protein. Of about 750,000 distinct CDR3 sequences detected, less than 70% appear once; the ten largest clones hold 41%.

The chain is built from TRBV30 and TRBJ2-7; no definite D call. The source of this sequence is a man at least 80 years old in good health. The sequenced sample consisted of blood. In DNA form, the CDR3 reads TGTGCCTGGAGGGTCAGCTCCTACGAGCAGTACTTC. Translating gives CAWRVSSYEQYF.